This section outlines one T cell receptor beta chain sequence together with its context. Its antigen is still unknown. The V end was cut by 4 bases, the J end by 1 base, with 7 bases between. Germline values: CDR1 MNHEY, CDR2 SMNVEV (reference sequence). The CDR3 covers 13 residues. The data originate from a study of T cell therapy after organ transplantation. TCRdb's table, derived via immunoSEQ multiplex PCR, lists solely in-frame clones and lacks some. The repertoire has 1,500 to 2,000 clones, 85% to 90% of them found once; the top ten carry roughly 44%. Time point given: 20-29 weeks after completion of therapy.

The receptor was isolated from a human patient who had received a solid organ transplant and had CMV disease. The graft donor may be the source of some T cells. Source: CD8+ T cells from blood, taken after autologous CMV-specific T cell therapy. The genes are TRBV27 and TRBJ1-1; D remains ambiguous. CDR3 residues: CASSSDPNTEAFF. The CDR3 nucleotides are TGTGCCAGCAGTTCGGACCCGAACACTGAAGCTTTCTTT.